The clone carrying this T cell receptor (beta chain) appeared once. V lost 0 bases and J lost 6, with 19 bases in between. The CDR3 runs 17 residues. CDR1 and CDR2 (germline): SGHDN, FVKESK. These data belong to a study of blood T cell repertoires in COVID-19. Study context: Samples of COVID-19 (acute and convalescent) were obtained from the United States, Italy and Spain. T cells, B-cell-depleted T cells, or PBMCs supplied cDNA or gDNA.

Per the original data handling: Estimation of nucleated cell counts was performed using reference gene primer amplification. The repertoire was sequenced with immunoSEQ multiplex PCR; TCRdb's copy has only in-frame clones and lacks some. That table supplies the V and J calls and clone size; D and trimming were determined from the DNA. The sample records 200,000 to 250,000 clones, 80% to 90% being singletons. The clonotype was recovered from a human donor in a cohort sampled during active COVID-19. The chain combines TRBV14 with TRBJ2-3; a weak D match, TRBD1 (6 bases). Sequencing was performed on peripheral blood. The CDR3 region is CASSQDATGLRMDTQYF. CDR3 bases: TGTGCCAGCAGCCAAGACGCCACAGGGTTGAGGATGGATACGCAGTATTTT.